This T cell receptor beta chain was identified in a study of long-term antiretroviral therapy in people with HIV. Regarding the study as a whole: Information on adherence, resistance and therapy changes was unavailable. Controls showed broader CDR3 length ranges than did the HIV repertoires. Repertoire dominance by clones expanded before ART was seen at all time points.

With respect to this clone: The antigen is not known.

This was the immunoSEQ v3.0 assay at survey level. Clones were sequenced by immunoSEQ multiplex PCR, and TCRdb holds only the in-frame ones, with some missing. Among 15,000 to 20,000 clones listed, more than 75% were seen once. The CDR3 contains 16 residues. The J segment lost 5 bases and the V segment lost 1 base, leaving 8 bases of the junction unmatched. Germline CDR1 SGHTA, CDR2 FQGNSA. The sequenced sample was unsorted PBMCs, obtained 0.7 years before starting antiretroviral therapy. The receptor was derived from a man in his fifties or sixties with HIV. The chain carries TRBV7-2 and TRBJ1-5; the match to TRBD1 covers 7 bases. The CDR3 reads CASSLVRRQGDQPQHF. In DNA form, the CDR3 reads TGTGCCAGCAGCTTAGTACGTCGACAGGGTGATCAGCCCCAGCATTTT.